This is a list of T cell receptor beta chains from one sample in a study of blood T cell repertoires in COVID-19. The assay was immunoSEQ multiplex PCR, and TCRdb's table has in-frame clones only and misses some. The sample holds a few hundred thousand clones, more than 75% seen once. The material sequenced was PBMCs or T cells enriched from blood (not recorded which). All receptors come from a woman aged 40 to 55 who had recovered from COVID-19. CDR3s include the opening cysteine and the closing phenylalanine or tryptophan. D genes are given only for firm matches. Rows may omit the clone size; those that give it use once, few, many or a size class.

DNA | CDR3 | J | size | D | V
TGCGCCAGCAGCCCCAGACGAGGGTCGGGCACCGGGGAGCTGTTTTTT | CASSPRRGSGTGELFF | TRBJ2-2 | NA | NA | TRBV5-1
TGTGCTAGTGGTTTGACAATCGGGAGGTTCTGGGAGAGCTACACCTTC | CASGLTIGRFWESYTF | TRBJ1-2 | once | NA | TRBV12-5
TGCGCCAGCAGCCGCGGTTTTGCGGAGGGTAGGGAGCAGTTCTTC | CASSRGFAEGREQFF | TRBJ2-1 | NA | NA | TRBV4-3
TGTGCCAGCAGCTTAGGGCAGGGGGCGACCAATGAGCAGTTCTTC | CASSLGQGATNEQFF | TRBJ2-1 | once | TRBD1 | TRBV7-2
TGTGCCACCAGTGACCCTTCAGGAAAAGAGACCCAGTACTTC | CATSDPSGKETQYF | TRBJ2-5 | once | NA | TRBV24-1
TGTGCCAGCTCGAAGACAGGGGTTCTTCTCACAGATACGCAGTATTTT | CASSKTGVLLTDTQYF | TRBJ2-3 | NA | TRBD1 | TRBV19
TGTGCCAGCTCACCGAGCGGGAGGGCTCACGAGCAGTACTTC | CASSPSGRAHEQYF | TRBJ2-7 | NA | TRBD2 | TRBV18
TGTGCCAGCAGTAGACACAGGGGGCGCTTGGGCACTGAAGCTTTCTTT | CASSRHRGRLGTEAFF | TRBJ1-1 | NA | TRBD1 | TRBV27
TGTGCCACCACTCCGGGACTAGAACACTACGAGCAGTACTTC | CATTPGLEHYEQYF | TRBJ2-7 | NA | TRBD2 | TRBV7-2
TGTGCCAGCAGTACCCTGTGGGACTATGAAGCTTTCTTT | CASSTLWDYEAFF | TRBJ1-1 | NA | NA | TRBV6-5
TGCGCCAGCAGCTTGGAGGCAGGGGGCAACACCGGGGAGCTGTTTTTT | CASSLEAGGNTGELFF | TRBJ2-2 | NA | TRBD1 | TRBV5-1
TGCAGCGTCTCCGGGACAGCCTACGAGCAGTACTTC | CSVSGTAYEQYF | TRBJ2-7 | NA | TRBD1 | TRBV29-1
TGTGCCAGCAGCCAAGTAGCGGGGGGCGGTGGGGCCAACGTCCTGACTTTC | CASSQVAGGGGANVLTF | TRBJ2-6 | NA | TRBD2 | TRBV14
TGCGCCAGCAGCCCCTCCGGGACAGAGCTTTATGGCTACACCTTC | CASSPSGTELYGYTF | TRBJ1-2 | NA | TRBD1 | TRBV5-1